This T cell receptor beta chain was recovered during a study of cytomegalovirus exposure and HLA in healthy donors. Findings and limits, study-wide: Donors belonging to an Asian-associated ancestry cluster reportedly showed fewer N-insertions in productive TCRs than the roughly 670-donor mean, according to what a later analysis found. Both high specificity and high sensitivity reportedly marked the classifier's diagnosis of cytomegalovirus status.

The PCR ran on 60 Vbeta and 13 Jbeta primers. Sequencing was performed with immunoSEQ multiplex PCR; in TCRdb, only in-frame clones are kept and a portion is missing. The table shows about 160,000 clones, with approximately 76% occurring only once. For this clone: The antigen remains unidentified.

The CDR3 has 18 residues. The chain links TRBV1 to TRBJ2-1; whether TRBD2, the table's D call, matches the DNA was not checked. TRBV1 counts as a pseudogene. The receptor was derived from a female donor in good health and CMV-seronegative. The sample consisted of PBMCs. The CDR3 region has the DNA TGCACCAGCAGCCAACGGACCCTTGGGACTAGCGGATACAATGAGCAGTTCTTC. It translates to CTSSQRTLGTSGYNEQFF.